Given below is one T cell receptor (beta chain) in context. Its target is unknown. The time point is: baseline, week 1 (first vaccination visit). Treatment indicated: pre-vaccination baseline after standard-of-care therapy. V was pared by 4 bases and J by 2 bases, with 13 bases between. In germline, CDR1 is SGHRS, CDR2 YFSETQ. CDR3 length equals 15 residues. The data stem from a study of a mutant IDH1 vaccine in newly diagnosed glioma. Overall study results and limits: Vaccine-induced responses were seen in 93.3% of patients, spanning several MHC alleles.

Measured with immunoSEQ multiplex PCR; TCRdb has only the in-frame clones, and not every one. The table lists about 92,000 clones, around four fifths of them singletons. This receptor was identified in a woman between 50 and 59 years old with glioma. The chain is built from TRBV5-1 and TRBJ1-5; no reliable D call. Sample: PBMCs, taken from a glioma patient treated with radiotherapy, temozolomide or both. In DNA form, the CDR3 reads TGCGCCAGCAGCAAGGCCCCAGACGGCAATCAGCCCCAGCATTTT. Protein: CASSKAPDGNQPQHF.